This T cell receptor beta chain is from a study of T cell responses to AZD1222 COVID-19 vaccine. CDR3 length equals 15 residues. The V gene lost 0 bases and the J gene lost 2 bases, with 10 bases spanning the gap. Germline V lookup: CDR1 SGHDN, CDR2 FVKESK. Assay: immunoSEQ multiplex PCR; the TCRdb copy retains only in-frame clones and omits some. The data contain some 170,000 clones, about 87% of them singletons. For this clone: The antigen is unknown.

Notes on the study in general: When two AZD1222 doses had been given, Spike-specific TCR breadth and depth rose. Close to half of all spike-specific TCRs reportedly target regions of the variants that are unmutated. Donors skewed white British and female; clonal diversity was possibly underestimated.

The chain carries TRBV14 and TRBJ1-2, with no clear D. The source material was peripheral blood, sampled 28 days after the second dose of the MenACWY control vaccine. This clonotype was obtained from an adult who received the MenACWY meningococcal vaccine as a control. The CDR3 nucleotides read TGTGCCAGCAGCCAAGATCAATGGGGAAACTATGGCTACACCTTC. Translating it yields CASSQDQWGNYGYTF. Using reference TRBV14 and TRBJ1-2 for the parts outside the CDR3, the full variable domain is EAGVTQFPSHSVIEKGQTVTLRCDPISGHDNLYWYRRVMGKEIKFLLHFVKESKQDESGMPNNRFLAERTGGTYSTLKVQPAELEDSGVYFCASSQDQWGNYGYTFGSGTRLTVV.